The clone carrying this T cell receptor (beta chain) was picked up one time. The antigen is unknown. Collection occurred without any documented infections or immune events in donors. The data derive from a study of identifying expanded T cells in peripheral blood. Whole-study findings and limits: Approximately 1.1 clones differed between technical replicates, versus approximately 16 and 19 over time. Two-week clone count variance significantly increased as total template count grew.

Using immunoSEQ multiplex PCR, the repertoire was profiled, and TCRdb retains in-frame clones only, with some absent. The sample lists 50,000 or so clones; 89% were seen once. CDR1 and CDR2 (germline): SQVTM, ANQGSEA. There are 14 residues in the CDR3. J was trimmed by 3 bases and V by 5 bases; bases with no gene match: 3. This clonotype was obtained from a person aged 18 to 75 in good health. This sequence joins TRBV29-1 and TRBJ2-3; 12 bases match TRBD2. The sequencing input was blood. In nucleotides, the CDR3 is TGCAGCGTTTCCGGGACTAGCGGGACAGATACGCAGTATTTT. The encoded protein is CSVSGTSGTDTQYF.